Listed here are 19 T cell receptor beta chains from one sample, sequenced in a study of blood T cells in healthy people across ages. Next came a second PCR, run for about 6 to 11 cycles, which used a sample-barcoded 5' primer along with a J-beta primer mix. TCRdb ran MiXCR on the 5' RACE reads and lists one entry per CDR3 protein. There are some 920,000 distinct CDR3 sequences in the sample; 45% to 60% occur only once, and around 21% lies in the top ten. Material: blood. The receptors stem from a woman aged 60-70 years in good health.

J is TRBJ1-2 and V is TRBV10-2, with 7 bases identical to TRBD1. This CDR3 contains 15 residues. The germline V gene encodes CDR1 WSHSY and CDR2 SAAADI. The ends lost 0 bases at V and 7 bases at J; junction bases unmatched: 8. CDR3 residues: CASSESSTGDAGYTF. DNA for the CDR3: TGCGCCAGCAGTGAGTCATCCACAGGGGACGCTGGCTACACCTTC.

V gene TRBV10-2 combines with J gene TRBJ2-4; 9 bases match TRBD1. The J segment lost 8 bases and the V segment lost 7 bases, leaving 9 bases of the junction unmatched. Germline V gene lookup returns CDR1 WSHSY and CDR2 SAAADI. The CDR3 loop spans 14 amino acids. As DNA, the CDR3 is TGCGCCAGCACTCGGACAGGGGTGGCTCACATTCAGTACTTC. It specifies CASTRTGVAHIQYF.

This rearrangement joins TRBV4-2 to TRBJ2-5; 8 bases are a match to TRBD2. The better agreement between TRBJ2-7 and the DNA end casts doubt on the J call. The CDR3 spans 16 residues. CDR1 is LGHNA and CDR2 is YNFKEQ in the germline V gene. This CDR3 reads CASSTNVAGGGHEQYF. The CDR3, as DNA: TGTGCCAGCAGCACAAATGTCGCGGGAGGAGGTCACGAGCAGTACTTC.

The chain couples TRBV5-1 to TRBJ2-1, with a possible D match to TRBD1 (6 bases). CDR1 SGHRS and CDR2 YFSETQ come from the germline V gene. Trimming removed 1 base at V and 10 bases at J, with 15 bases between. The CDR3 totals 14 residues. The chain's CDR3 is CASSLKRTGTEQFF. In DNA form, the CDR3 reads TGCGCCAGCAGCTTGAAAAGGACCGGGACAGAGCAGTTCTTC.

V is TRBV11-2 and J is TRBJ1-6; D unclear. The CDR3 totals 13 residues. Per the germline V gene, CDR1 is SGHAT and CDR2 is FQNNGV. Trimming cost V 3 bases and J 8 bases, with 8 bases left between them. CDR3 region: CASSFRSHSPLHF. DNA for the CDR3: TGTGCCAGCAGCTTTAGGAGTCATTCACCCCTCCACTTT.

This clonotype occurred a few times. This chain joins TRBV7-9 and TRBJ1-2, with D perhaps TRBD1 (6 bases). CDR3 length: 13 residues. In germline, CDR1 is SEHNR, CDR2 FQNEAQ (reference sequence). V dropped 1 base and J dropped 4 bases, with 7 bases sitting between them. The CDR3 sequence is CASSLGDTYGYTF. CDR3 nucleotide sequence: TGTGCCAGCAGCTTAGGGGACACCTATGGCTACACCTTC.

The V call is TRBV20-1, the J call TRBJ2-5; 10 nucleotides line up with TRBD2. Germline assignment: CDR1 DFQATT and CDR2 SNEGSKA (reference sequence). This CDR3 region has 16 residues. V lost 1 base to trimming and J lost 3 bases; unmatched junction nucleotides: 8. In DNA, the CDR3 is TGCAGTGCTAGAGGGCGCCTAGCGGGAGTAGAAGAGACCCAGTACTTC. It yields the protein CSARGRLAGVEETQYF.

This chain joins TRBV27 and TRBJ2-7; D tentatively reads TRBD1 or TRBD2 (5 bases each). CDR1 is MNHEY and CDR2 is SMNVEV in the germline V gene (reference sequence). V shed 5 bases and J shed 6 bases, with 14 bases lying between them. The CDR3 is 13 amino acids. The CDR3 sequence is CASSLGWGSEQYF. The CDR3 DNA reads as TGTGCCAGCAGTCTCGGTTGGGGGAGCGAGCAGTACTTC.

This chain joins TRBV7-9 and TRBJ2-7; no reliable D call. CDR1 SEHNR and CDR2 FQNEAQ come from the germline V gene (reference sequence). Trimming stripped 4 bases from V and 4 bases from J, with 14 bases between. The CDR3 is made up of 14 amino acids. The CDR3 reads CASSSDRAFYEQYF. In DNA form, the CDR3 reads TGTGCCAGCAGCTCTGACCGGGCCTTTTACGAGCAGTACTTC.

The chain employs TRBV28 and TRBJ2-7; 8 positions match TRBD1. The CDR3 spans 16 residues. V shed 4 bases and J 0 bases; nucleotides not matched to a gene: 8. CDR1 and CDR2 from the germline V gene are MDHEN and SYDVKM. DNA for the CDR3: TGTGCCAGCAGTTCGGGTCGACAGGGGCCCTCCTACGAGCAGTACTTC. This sequence encodes CASSSGRQGPSYEQYF.

The V call is TRBV11-2, the J call TRBJ2-4; D is undetermined. Per the germline V gene, CDR1 is SGHAT and CDR2 is FQNNGV. The CDR3 is 13 residues long. V lost 4 bases and J 8 bases, leaving 12 bases between the germline ends. Here the CDR3 reads CASSSRTSDIQYF. The CDR3 coding sequence is TGTGCCAGCAGCTCCAGGACCTCTGACATTCAGTACTTC.

This clonotype has only a few counts. The rearrangement joins TRBV7-7 to TRBJ2-3; D gene unclear. Looked up from germline, CDR1 is SSHAT and CDR2 is FNYEAQ (reference sequence). Between the trimmed V and J ends, which lost 5 bases and 7 bases, there was a span of 10 bases. CDR3 length: 12 amino acids. The CDR3 loop reads CASSPDSHTQYF. CDR3 nucleotides: TGTGCCAGCAGCCCAGACTCTCATACGCAGTATTTT. Based on the CDR3 plus reference TRBV7-7 and TRBJ2-3, the full variable domain is GAGVSQSPRYKVTKRGQDVTLRCDPISSHATLYWYQQALGQGPEFLTYFNYEAQPDKSGLPSDRFSAERPEGSISTLTIQRTEQRDSAMYRCASSPDSHTQYFGPGTRLTVL.

The chain employs TRBV4-1 and TRBJ2-5, with a weak D call TRBD2 (5 bases). CDR1 is MGHRA and CDR2 is YSYEKL in the germline V gene. The CDR3 covers 17 residues. Trimming pared 3 bases from V and 2 bases from J, leaving 19 bases between. CDR3: CASSQSIVRGGQETQYF. CDR3 coding DNA: TGCGCCAGCAGCCAGTCGATCGTCCGCGGAGGACAAGAGACCCAGTACTTC.

This clonotype was counted between two and nine times. The V call is TRBV4-1, the J call TRBJ2-7; possibly TRBD2 for D (5 bases). The V gene lost 1 base and the J gene lost 3 bases, with 13 bases spanning the gap. Germline V gene data show CDR1 as MGHRA and CDR2 as YSYEKL. The CDR3 sequence is 15 residues long. The CDR3 loop is CASSQVWGAGYEQYF. The CDR3 DNA reads as TGCGCCAGCAGCCAAGTTTGGGGAGCAGGCTACGAGCAGTACTTC.

This chain uses TRBV5-1 with TRBJ2-5, with D perhaps matching TRBD1 (6 bases). V was pared by 5 bases and J by 4 bases, with 21 bases between. The CDR3 loop spans 16 amino acids. Germline CDR1 SGHRS, CDR2 YFSETQ. The CDR3 spells CASRFALQGLAETQYF. The CDR3 DNA reads TGCGCCAGCAGATTCGCCTTACAGGGCCTAGCAGAGACCCAGTACTTC.

This clonotype was observed a few times. The chain carries TRBV27 and TRBJ2-3, with 12 bases identical to TRBD2. Germline V lookup: CDR1 MNHEY, CDR2 SMNVEV (reference sequence). CDR3 size: 16 residues. J was trimmed by 5 bases and V by 6 bases; bases with no gene match: 9. The CDR3 sequence: CASSTRLAGVEDTQYF. The CDR3 DNA follows: TGTGCCAGCAGCACAAGACTAGCGGGAGTGGAAGATACGCAGTATTTT.

This chain uses TRBV10-2 with TRBJ2-7; no clear D. V lost 3 bases and J lost 2, with 8 bases in between. The V gene's germline CDR1 is WSHSY and CDR2 SAAADI. There are 13 residues in the CDR3. CDR3 DNA: TGCGCCAGCAGTGACCACATTCCCTACGAGCAGTACTTC. Translation gives CASSDHIPYEQYF.

This clonotype showed up just a few times. The chain links TRBV28 to TRBJ2-7, with D uncertain. The germline V and J ends were trimmed by 3 bases and 0 bases, with 12 bases remaining between them. CDR3 length: 15 amino acids. Germline V gene sequence: CDR1 MDHEN, CDR2 SYDVKM. CDR3: CASSFPGFSSYEQYF. The CDR3 region has the DNA TGTGCCAGCAGTTTCCCCGGCTTTAGCTCCTACGAGCAGTACTTC.

The chain combines TRBV20-1 with TRBJ2-5, with TRBD2 matching 9 bases. Per the germline V gene, CDR1 is DFQATT and CDR2 is SNEGSKA (reference sequence). Trimming removed 1 base from V and 2 bases from J; junction bases left unmatched: 5. This CDR3 is built from 15 residues. The CDR3, as DNA: TGCAGTGCTAGAGGTGGTAGCGGGAGACAAGAGACCCAGTACTTC. Residues: CSARGGSGRQETQYF.